This paragraph covers one T cell receptor beta chain sequence. Its target is not known. Assay: immunoSEQ multiplex PCR; the TCRdb copy retains only in-frame clones and omits some. The sample shows around 110,000 clones, 80% to 90% of them seen only once. In germline, CDR1 is SGHDN, CDR2 FVKESK. V was shortened by 5 bases and J by 1 base, with 2 bases between the two germline ends. The CDR3 covers 11 residues. The sample belongs to a study of radiotherapy plus CTLA-4 blockade in lung cancer. Study context: The study recorded objective responses in around 18% of patients and disease control in approximately 31%.

CTLA-4 blockade with ipilimumab, together with focal radiation, was given to patients with chemo-refractory metastatic non-small-cell lung cancer. General study points: Reports state that early shifts in blood T cell clones, with interferon-beta, best predicted response. Among blood TCR repertoires after radiotherapy plus ipilimumab, tumor-derived clones expanded.

The genes are TRBV14 and TRBJ2-5; D remains unclear. This TCR derives from a human donor with non-small cell lung cancer that progressed on radiotherapy plus ipilimumab. The sample was peripheral blood, taken from a patient treated with radiotherapy plus ipilimumab. The CDR3: CASSFQETQYF. As DNA, the CDR3 is TGTGCCAGCAGCTTCCAAGAGACCCAGTACTTC.